This passage covers 15 T cell receptor beta chains from one sample sequenced in a study of T cells in narcolepsy. The protocol was immunoSEQ multiplex PCR, while the TCRdb copy is restricted to in-frame clones and leaves out a portion. The table includes over 25,000 clones, about four fifths detected once. The sequenced sample consisted of memory (CD45RA-) CD4+ T cells from blood. The origin of the receptors is a human donor in good health.

The V and J genes are TRBV15 and TRBJ1-5; D is possibly TRBD1 (5 bases). The germline CDR1 and CDR2 sequences are LNHNV and YYDKDF (reference sequence). The V and J ends lost 0 bases and 11 bases respectively, with 20 bases between them. CDR3 size: 16 residues. CDR3 DNA sequence: TGTGCCACCAGCAGAGATCGGTCCGGGGACTCCCTGTCCCAGCATTTT. Translated: CATSRDRSGDSLSQHF.

The V gene is TRBV5-8, the J gene TRBJ1-5; D is unresolved. Germline assignment: CDR1 SGHTS and CDR2 YDEGEE. The CDR3 runs 15 residues. V was pared by 0 bases and J by 3 bases, with 10 bases between. The CDR3 is CASSLAGNFNQPQHF. The CDR3 region has the DNA TGTGCCAGCAGCTTGGCCGGCAATTTCAATCAGCCCCAGCATTTT.

This chain uses TRBV19 with TRBJ2-1; D might be TRBD2 (6 bases). The CDR3 runs 14 residues. Trimming stripped 7 bases from V and 3 bases from J, with 13 bases between. Germline CDR1 and CDR2: LNHDA and SQIVND (reference sequence). CDR3 nucleotides: TGTGCCAGTATGGACTACCCGGACTACAATGAGCAGTTCTTC. Residues: CASMDYPDYNEQFF.

The chain carries TRBV28 and TRBJ2-2; perhaps TRBD2 as D (5 bases). Trimming cost V 7 bases and J 4 bases, with 10 bases left between them. CDR1 is MDHEN and CDR2 is SYDVKM in the germline V gene. The CDR3 extends over 13 amino acids. The CDR3 protein is CASTEGSTGELFF. The CDR3 bases are TGTGCCAGCACCGAGGGTTCCACCGGGGAGCTGTTTTTT.

V gene TRBV30 combines with J gene TRBJ1-5; 8 positions agree with TRBD1. This CDR3 contains 15 residues. Germline V CDR1 and CDR2: GTSNPN, SVGIG (reference sequence). With V trimmed by 4 bases and J by 3 bases, 8 bases remained unmatched. The CDR3 DNA reads as TGTGCCTGGAAGTCTCCGGACAGGGACAATCAGCCCCAGCATTTT. This codes for CAWKSPDRDNQPQHF.

The gene calls are TRBV7-3 and TRBJ1-1, with a tentative D call TRBD1 (6 bases). V lost 1 base to trimming and J lost 0 bases, with 9 bases between them. Germline CDR1 SGHTA, CDR2 FQGTGA. There are 15 residues in the CDR3. DNA of the CDR3: TGTGCCAGCAGCTTAATGGGGGGGCTGAACACTGAAGCTTTCTTT. It specifies CASSLMGGLNTEAFF.

The chain combines TRBV27 with TRBJ2-6; a weak D match, TRBD1 (6 bases). V was clipped by 8 bases and J by 12 bases, with 20 bases between them. CDR3 length: 14 residues. In germline, CDR1 is MNHEY, CDR2 SMNVEV (reference sequence). CDR3 region: CASGVPRDTGVLTF. CDR3 nucleotide sequence: TGTGCCAGCGGAGTCCCCCGGGACACTGGCGTCCTGACTTTC.

The chain links TRBV19 to TRBJ2-6, with a tentative D call TRBD1 (6 bases). V lost 7 bases to trimming and J lost 0 bases, with 13 bases between them. CDR1 is LNHDA, CDR2 SQIVND, per germline (reference sequence). This CDR3 contains 16 residues. The CDR3 is CASKLDSLSGANVLTF. Written as DNA, the CDR3 is TGTGCCAGTAAGTTGGACAGCCTCTCTGGGGCCAACGTCCTGACTTTC. Supplemented by reference TRBV19 and TRBJ2-6, the full variable domain reads DGGITQSPKYLFRKEGQNVTLSCEQNLNHDAMYWYRQDPGQGLRLIYYSQIVNDFQKGDIAEGYSVSREKKESFPLTVTSAQKNPTAFYLCASKLDSLSGANVLTFGAGSRLTVL.

J is TRBJ2-4 and V is TRBV4-3; D is perhaps TRBD1 or TRBD2 (6 bases each). CDR1 is LGHNA and CDR2 is YSLEER in the germline V gene. The CDR3 consists of 15 residues. V dropped 0 bases and J dropped 11 bases, with 17 bases sitting between them. The CDR3 nucleotides are TGCGCCAGCAGCCAAGAGGGGTCCGGGGGCCTCGTTCAGTACTTC. Its translation: CASSQEGSGGLVQYF.

The chain links TRBV19 to TRBJ1-1, with no clear D. Germline V gene sequence: CDR1 LNHDA, CDR2 SQIVND (reference sequence). Trimming left V 7 bases short and J 4 bases short, with 22 bases between. The length of the CDR3 is 16 residues. CDR3 nucleotides: TGTGCCAGTATCCCTCGACGGAGCTCTTCGGGCACTGAAGCTTTCTTT. It specifies CASIPRRSSSGTEAFF.

The V and J genes are TRBV28 and TRBJ1-1; 7 bases agree with TRBD1. The V segment lost 5 bases and the J segment 3 bases; nucleotides outside the gene matches: 6. The CDR3 contains 14 residues. CDR1 MDHEN and CDR2 SYDVKM come from the germline V gene. The CDR3 DNA is TGTGCCAGCAGTCTCCGGGACAGCTACACTGAAGCTTTCTTT. Residues: CASSLRDSYTEAFF.

The chain combines TRBV28 with TRBJ2-7, with D possibly being TRBD2 (5 bases). There are 13 residues in the CDR3. Per the germline V gene, CDR1 is MDHEN and CDR2 is SYDVKM. Trimming removed 7 bases at V and 3 bases at J, with 13 bases between. CDR3 loop: CASMTGIHYEQYF. The DNA of the CDR3 is TGTGCCAGCATGACGGGGATCCACTACGAGCAGTACTTC.

This sequence joins TRBV4-2 and TRBJ1-6, with TRBD1 identical over 7 bases. The CDR3 totals 16 residues. CDR1 LGHNA and CDR2 YNFKEQ come from the germline V gene. With V trimmed by 3 bases and J by 4 bases, 6 bases remained unmatched. The CDR3 reads CASSQGAGQYNSPLHF. Written as DNA, the CDR3 is TGTGCCAGCAGCCAGGGGGCGGGACAGTATAATTCACCCCTCCACTTT.

This chain links TRBV7-8 with TRBJ2-1; D not certain. Between the trimmed V and J ends, which lost 1 base and 4 bases, there was a span of 11 bases. Germline V gives CDR1 SGHVS, CDR2 FQNEAQ. The CDR3 length is 15 residues. This CDR3 is CASSLESGTYNEQFF. DNA of the CDR3: TGTGCCAGCAGCTTAGAGAGTGGCACTTACAATGAGCAGTTCTTC. The full variable domain, its missing parts supplied by reference TRBV7-8 and TRBJ2-1, is GAGVSQSPRYKVAKRGQDVALRCDPISGHVSLFWYQQALGQGPEFLTYFQNEAQLDKSGLPSDRFFAERPEGSVSTLKIQRTQQEDSAVYLCASSLESGTYNEQFFGPGTRLTVL.

The CDR3 spells CASSAYSTDTQYF. CDR3 DNA: TGTGCCAGCAGCGCCTACAGCACAGATACGCAGTATTTT. This chain links TRBV7-2 with TRBJ2-3, with unresolved D. CDR3 size: 13 residues. Trimming took off 5 bases at V and 0 bases at J, with 6 bases between the two ends. Per germline, CDR1 SGHTA and CDR2 FQGNSA.